Below, one TCR beta chain is given with its context. Its antigen is not known. TCRdb's table, derived via immunoSEQ multiplex PCR, lists solely in-frame clones and lacks some. This repertoire shows about 2.3 million clones, just under 95% found once; its top ten account for 0.37%. This sample is drawn from a study of shared clonotypes between healthy human individuals. Study-wide findings and caveats: Deeper or shallower sequencing was expected to change how clonotypes are shared among donors. Only blood samples were collected, and tissue repertoires likely differ.

The CDR3 consists of 12 residues. The ends were cut back, 5 bases at V and 3 bases at J, with 6 bases in the middle. CDR1 and CDR2 (germline): SEHNR, FQNEAQ (reference sequence). Sequenced input: naive CD4+ T cells from PBMCs. Subset meaning: CD45RA+ positively selected. This clonotype was obtained from a man between 18 and 29 years old in good health. Some clones in this sample may be carry-over from other donors' samples. The chain is built from TRBV7-9 and TRBJ2-3; the D gene is possibly TRBD2 (5 bases). CDR3 sequence: CASSGLTDTQYF. The CDR3 DNA reads as TGTGCCAGCAGCGGACTGACAGATACGCAGTATTTT.